These 5 T cell receptor beta chains came from one sample sequenced in a study of T cells in Graves' hyperthyroidism and ophthalmopathy. From RNA transcripts, TCR beta CDR3 regions were amplified. TCR CDR3 underwent first-round RT-PCR with the HTBI primer set. In TCRdb, the multiplex PCR reads were re-called with MiXCR into one record per CDR3 protein. The data contain hundreds of thousands of distinct CDR3 sequences, 16% of them seen just once; the ten biggest clones take up approximately 3.5%. Material for sequencing was blood. These receptors all come from a woman aged 40-49 years with Graves' ophthalmopathy.

This clonotype showed up many times. V gene TRBV11-2 combines with J gene TRBJ2-5; weak D call: TRBD2 (5 bases). Trimming shortened V by 1 base and J by 1 base, and 16 bases separated the two germline ends. Per the germline V gene, CDR1 is SGHAT and CDR2 is FQNNGV. The CDR3 is made up of 17 amino acids. For the CDR3, the DNA is TGTGCCAGCAGCTTAGCTTATGCCAGCGGACTCCAAGAGACCCAGTACTTC. Amino acid sequence: CASSLAYASGLQETQYF.

This clonotype was observed at least ten times. The chain couples TRBV28 to TRBJ2-7; D is possibly TRBD2 (5 bases). Germline-derived CDR1 and CDR2 are MDHEN and SYDVKM. Trimming left V 2 bases short and J 7 bases short, with 12 bases between. This CDR3 comprises 13 residues. The CDR3 protein is CASSLMTRGEQYF. For the CDR3, the DNA is TGTGCCAGCAGTTTAATGACTCGAGGGGAGCAGTACTTC. The full variable domain, in which reference TRBV28 and TRBJ2-7 provide the parts outside the CDR3, is DVKVTQSSRYLVKRTGEKVFLECVQDMDHENMFWYRQDPGLGLRLIYFSYDVKMKEKGDIPEGYSVSREKKERFSLILESASTNQTSMYLCASSLMTRGEQYFGPGTRLTVT.

DNA for the CDR3: TGCGCCAGCAGGATCGTGGCGGGAGACGGGGAGCTGTTTTTT. Encoded protein: CASRIVAGDGELFF. This chain joins TRBV10-2 and TRBJ2-2; TRBD2 aligns across 7 bases. V dropped 6 bases and J dropped 7; count of bases not matched to a gene: 8. Germline CDR1 and CDR2: WSHSY and SAAADI. CDR3 length: 14 amino acids.

This chain links TRBV20-1 with TRBJ1-4; D unclear. V lost 6 bases to trimming and J lost 7 bases, with 9 bases between them. Germline V lookup: CDR1 DFQATT, CDR2 SNEGSKA (reference sequence). CDR3 length: 11 amino acids. The CDR3 region is CSAKTLEKLFF. The CDR3 DNA reads TGCAGTGCAAAAACCCTTGAAAAACTGTTTTTT.

In this sample, this clonotype turned up many times. This sequence joins TRBV30 and TRBJ1-1; no clear D. The CDR3 has 15 amino acids. The germline CDR1 and CDR2 sequences are GTSNPN and SVGIG (reference sequence). With 0 bases removed from V and 5 bases from J, the gap between germline ends came to 16 bases. The CDR3 protein is CAWSVRKGEGTEAFF. CDR3 DNA: TGTGCCTGGAGTGTACGTAAGGGAGAGGGAACTGAAGCTTTCTTT. Full variable domain (missing parts from reference TRBV30 and TRBJ1-1): SQTIHQWPATLVQPVGSPLSLECTVEGTSNPNLYWYRQAAGRGLQLLFYSVGIGQISSEVPQNLSASRPQDRQFILSSKKLLLSDSGFYLCAWSVRKGEGTEAFFGQGTRLTVV.